What follows is one T cell receptor (beta chain) and its context. No antigen is known for it. TCRdb fed the reads into MiXCR, producing one record per CDR3 protein. In the table there are about 400,000 distinct CDR3 sequences, over 15% of which are singletons. The sample comes from a study of T cell repertoires in cytomegalovirus infection. The wider study: From public TCR beta signatures came an indication of both CMV infection and matching HLA type. Findings and caveats of the study: Carriage of CMV together with the relevant HLA was identifiable through cumulative public TCR beta family frequency. HLA-C-restricted CMV clonotypes gave the most frequent clonotype in two of eight donors.

Sequenced: PBMCs. The sequence derives from a human donor in good health (CMV status not recorded). Some clones in this sample may be carry-over from other donors' samples.

CDR3 bases: TGTGCCAGCAAGAGCGGGAGCTACAATGAGCAGTTCTTC. Translation: CASKSGSYNEQFF. The gene calls are TRBV6-2 or TRBV6-3 and TRBJ2-1, with TRBD2 identical over 8 bases. CDR1 MNHEY and CDR2 SVGEGT come from the germline V gene. CDR3 length: 13 residues. V shed 7 bases, J shed 3 bases, and the junction held 2 bases outside the gene matches.